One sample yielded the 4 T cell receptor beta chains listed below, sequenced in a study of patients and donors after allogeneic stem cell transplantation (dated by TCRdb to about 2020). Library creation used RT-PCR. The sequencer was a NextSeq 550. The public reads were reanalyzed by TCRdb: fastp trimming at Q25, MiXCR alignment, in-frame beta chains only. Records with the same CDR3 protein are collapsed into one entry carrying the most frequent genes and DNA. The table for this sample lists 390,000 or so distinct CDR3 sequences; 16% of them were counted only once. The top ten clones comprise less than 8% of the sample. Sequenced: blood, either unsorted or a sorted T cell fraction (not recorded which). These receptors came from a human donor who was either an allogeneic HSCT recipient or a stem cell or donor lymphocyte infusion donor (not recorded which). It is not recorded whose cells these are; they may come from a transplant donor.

The CDR3 nucleotides read TGTGCCAGCAGGACTAGCGCAGATACGCAGTATTTT. Amino acids: CASRTSADTQYF. The V gene is TRBV7-2, the J gene TRBJ2-3, with 8 bases identical to TRBD2. The V gene's germline CDR1 is SGHTA and CDR2 FQGNSA. The V and J ends lost 6 bases and 4 bases, in that order; junction bases with no gene match: 0. CDR3 length equals 12 residues.

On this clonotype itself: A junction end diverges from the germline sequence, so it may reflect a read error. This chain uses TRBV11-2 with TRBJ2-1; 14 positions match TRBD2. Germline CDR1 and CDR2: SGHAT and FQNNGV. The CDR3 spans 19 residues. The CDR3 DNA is TGTTCCAGCAGCTTACCCTCGGGACTAGCGGGAGAGGCCTACAATGAGCAGTTCTTC. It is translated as CSSSLPSGLAGEAYNEQFF.

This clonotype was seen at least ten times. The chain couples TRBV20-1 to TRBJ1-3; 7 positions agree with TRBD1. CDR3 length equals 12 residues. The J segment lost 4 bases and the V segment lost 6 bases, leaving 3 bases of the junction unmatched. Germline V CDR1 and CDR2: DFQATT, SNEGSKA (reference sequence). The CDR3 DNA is TGCAGTGCCCGGACAGGAGGAAACACCATATATTTT. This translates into CSARTGGNTIYF.

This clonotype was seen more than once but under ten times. CDR3 loop: CSVRTGAETQYF. The CDR3 DNA reads as TGCAGCGTTAGGACAGGGGCAGAGACCCAGTACTTC. The V gene is TRBV29-1, the J gene TRBJ2-5; 9 bases match TRBD1. Germline V gene lookup returns CDR1 SQVTM and CDR2 ANQGSEA. The junction had 2 bases not matched to a gene; V was cut back by 5 bases and J by 4 bases. The CDR3 runs 12 residues.